The 10 T cell receptor beta chains presented below share a single source sample, sequenced in a study of Graves' ophthalmopathy and Graves' hyperthyroidism. TCR beta CDR3 regions were amplified from RNA transcripts. RT-PCR was first run with HTBI primers, then multiplex PCR in a second round. TCRdb re-called the multiplex PCR reads through MiXCR, storing one row per CDR3 protein. This sample has about 740,000 distinct CDR3 sequences, with 40% found just once. Sequenced sample: peripheral blood. All receptors come from an adult man with Graves' ophthalmopathy.

This clonotype has ten or more counts. The rearrangement joins TRBV7-7 to TRBJ2-7, with 10 bases identical to TRBD1. The CDR3 extends over 13 amino acids. Germline CDR1 is SSHAT and CDR2 is FNYEAQ (reference sequence). With 5 bases clipped from V and 7 bases from J, the junction kept 5 bases outside the gene matches. The CDR3 is CASSPDRGREQYF. In nucleotides, the CDR3 is TGTGCCAGCAGCCCTGACAGGGGGCGTGAGCAGTACTTC.

This clonotype came up many times. This chain links TRBV12-3 or TRBV12-4 with TRBJ1-2; the match to TRBD1 covers 10 bases. V gave up 5 bases and J gave up 8 bases; unmatched junction bases: 11. The CDR3 totals 15 residues. The CDR3 protein is CASSQLDRGLDGYTF. The CDR3 region has the DNA TGTGCCAGCAGTCAACTCGACAGGGGGCTCGACGGCTACACCTTC.

This clonotype was observed at least ten times. The V gene is TRBV15, the J gene TRBJ2-7, with 7 positions matching TRBD2. The CDR3 consists of 13 residues. Looked up from germline, CDR1 is LNHNV and CDR2 is YYDKDF (reference sequence). Trimming took 0 bases from V and 6 from J; bases not matched to a gene: 2. The CDR3 reads CATSRDRGVEQYF. CDR3 DNA sequence: TGTGCCACCAGCAGAGATCGGGGGGTCGAGCAGTACTTC.

A note on this clonotype: The conserved phenylalanine or tryptophan is not found at the CDR3 terminus, so this likely reflects a read error. The CDR3 region has the DNA TGCAGTGTCCTGTGGCTAGCGGAAGAGACCCAGTACTGC. Translating it yields CSVLWLAEETQYC. This chain uses TRBV20-1 with TRBJ2-5; 7 positions match TRBD2. Germline CDR1 DFQATT, CDR2 SNEGSKA (reference sequence). Trimming cost V 7 bases and J 3 bases; bases outside gene matches: 8. This CDR3 has 13 amino acids.

For this clonotype: A read error may explain this, as a much larger clone is one base away. The chain carries TRBV7-8 and TRBJ2-7; D is perhaps TRBD2 (5 bases). Trimming stripped 5 bases from V and 3 bases from J, with 14 bases between. Germline V lookup: CDR1 SGHVS, CDR2 FQNEAQ. The CDR3 runs to 14 residues. The CDR3: CASSLGGPIYEQYF. CDR3 in DNA: TGTGCCAGCAGCCTAGGCGGGCCGATCTACGAGCAGTACTTC.

The gene calls are TRBV29-1 and TRBJ2-3; maybe TRBD2 (6 bases). The V gene's germline CDR1 is SQVTM and CDR2 ANQGSEA. The germline V and J ends were trimmed by 5 bases and 1 base, with 13 bases remaining between them. The CDR3 loop spans 14 amino acids. CDR3: CSVPGREGTDTQYF. In DNA, the CDR3 is TGCAGCGTTCCTGGCAGGGAGGGCACAGATACGCAGTATTTT.

This sequence joins TRBV6-4 and TRBJ2-2, with a possible D match to TRBD1 (6 bases). CDR3 length: 15 amino acids. The V gene's germline CDR1 is MRHNA and CDR2 SNTAGT. V lost 6 bases and J 3 bases, leaving 14 bases between the germline ends. The DNA of the CDR3 is TGTGCCAGCAGCGTTACAGGGTCCGACACCGGGGAGCTGTTTTTT. As protein: CASSVTGSDTGELFF.

This clonotype occurred many times. This rearrangement joins TRBV7-2 to TRBJ1-4, with unresolved D. The CDR3 contains 12 residues. Germline CDR1 SGHTA, CDR2 FQGNSA. Between the trimmed V and J ends, which lost 5 bases and 5 bases, there was a span of 6 bases. CDR3 in amino acids: CASSLLNEKLFF. The CDR3 DNA sequence: TGTGCCAGCAGCCTACTGAATGAAAAACTGTTTTTT.

V usage is TRBV29-1 and J usage is TRBJ1-3; TRBD1 matches at 8 bases. V lost 6 bases to trimming and J lost 9 bases; unmatched junction nucleotides: 7. CDR1 is SQVTM, CDR2 ANQGSEA, per germline. This CDR3 is built from 12 residues. CDR3 region: CSVEDRVITIYF. In DNA form, the CDR3 reads TGCAGCGTCGAGGACAGGGTTATCACCATATATTTT.

This clonotype was counted ten times or more. The rearrangement joins TRBV25-1 to TRBJ2-2; D call uncertain. Germline CDR1 MGHDK, CDR2 SYGVNS. Trimming stripped 6 bases from V and 6 bases from J, with 5 bases between. This CDR3 contains 11 residues. The CDR3 protein is CASRGSGELFF. The CDR3 nucleotides are TGTGCCAGCAGAGGATCCGGGGAGCTGTTTTTT.